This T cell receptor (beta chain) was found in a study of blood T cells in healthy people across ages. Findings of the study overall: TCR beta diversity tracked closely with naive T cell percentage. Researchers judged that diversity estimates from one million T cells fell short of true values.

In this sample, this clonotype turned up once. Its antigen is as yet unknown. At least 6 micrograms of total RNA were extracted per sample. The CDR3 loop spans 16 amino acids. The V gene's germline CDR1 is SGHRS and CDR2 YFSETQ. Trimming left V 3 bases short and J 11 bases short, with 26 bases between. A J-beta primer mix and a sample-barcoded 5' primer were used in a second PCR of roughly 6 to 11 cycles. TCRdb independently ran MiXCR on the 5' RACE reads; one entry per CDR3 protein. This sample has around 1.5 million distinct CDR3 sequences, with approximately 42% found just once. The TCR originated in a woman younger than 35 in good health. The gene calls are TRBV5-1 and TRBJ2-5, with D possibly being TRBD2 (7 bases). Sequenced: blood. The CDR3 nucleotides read TGCGCCAGCAGCTCGATCGAGGGGGGGGTGAGCAATGAGCAGTACTTC. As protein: CASSSIEGGVSNEQYF.